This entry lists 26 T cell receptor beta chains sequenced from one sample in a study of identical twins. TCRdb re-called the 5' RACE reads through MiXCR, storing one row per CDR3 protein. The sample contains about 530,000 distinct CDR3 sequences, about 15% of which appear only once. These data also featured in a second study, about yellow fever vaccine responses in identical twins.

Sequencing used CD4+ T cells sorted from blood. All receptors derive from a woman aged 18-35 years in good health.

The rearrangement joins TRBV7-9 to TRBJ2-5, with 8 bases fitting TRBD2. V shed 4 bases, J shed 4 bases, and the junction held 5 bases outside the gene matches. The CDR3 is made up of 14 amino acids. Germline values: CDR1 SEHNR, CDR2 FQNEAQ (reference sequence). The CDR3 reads CASSYPGLVETQYF. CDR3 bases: TGTGCCAGCAGCTACCCGGGACTAGTAGAGACCCAGTACTTC.

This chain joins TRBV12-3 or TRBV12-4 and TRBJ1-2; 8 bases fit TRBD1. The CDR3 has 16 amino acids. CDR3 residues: CADGGAGGLGSDGYTF. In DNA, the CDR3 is TGTGCAGACGGTGGGGCAGGGGGCCTTGGGAGTGATGGCTACACCTTC.

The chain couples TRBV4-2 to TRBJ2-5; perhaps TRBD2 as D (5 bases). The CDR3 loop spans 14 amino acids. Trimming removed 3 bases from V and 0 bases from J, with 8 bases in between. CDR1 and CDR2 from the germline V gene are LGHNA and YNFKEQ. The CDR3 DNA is TGTGCCAGCAGCCATGGGAGCTACCAAGAGACCCAGTACTTC. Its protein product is CASSHGSYQETQYF.

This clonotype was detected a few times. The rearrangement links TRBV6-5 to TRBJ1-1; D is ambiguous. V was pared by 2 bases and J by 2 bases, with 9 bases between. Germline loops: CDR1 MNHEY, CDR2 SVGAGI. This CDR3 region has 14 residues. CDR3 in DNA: TGTGCCAGCAGTTACGACATACGCAACACTGAAGCTTTCTTT. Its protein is CASSYDIRNTEAFF.

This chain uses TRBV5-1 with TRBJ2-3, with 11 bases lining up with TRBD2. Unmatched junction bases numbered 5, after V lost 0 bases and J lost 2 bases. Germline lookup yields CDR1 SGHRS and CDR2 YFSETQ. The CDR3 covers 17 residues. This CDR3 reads CASSLGGLADYTDTQYF. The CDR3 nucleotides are TGCGCCAGCAGCTTGGGGGGACTAGCGGATTACACAGATACGCAGTATTTT.

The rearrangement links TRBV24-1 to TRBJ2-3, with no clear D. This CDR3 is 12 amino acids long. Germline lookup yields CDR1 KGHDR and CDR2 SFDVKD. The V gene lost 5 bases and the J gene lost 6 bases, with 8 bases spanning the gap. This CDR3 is CATSVVGDTQYF. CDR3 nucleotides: TGTGCCACCAGTGTCGTCGGGGATACGCAGTATTTT.

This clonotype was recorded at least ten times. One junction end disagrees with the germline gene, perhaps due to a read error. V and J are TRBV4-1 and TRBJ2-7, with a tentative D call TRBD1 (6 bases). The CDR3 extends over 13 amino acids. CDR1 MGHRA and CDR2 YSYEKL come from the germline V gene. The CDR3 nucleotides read TGTGCCAGCAGCAGAGACAGGACCTACGAGCAGTACTTC. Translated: CASSRDRTYEQYF.

The CDR3: CASSQDRGEAFF. Here the CDR3 DNA reads TGTGCCAGCAGCCAAGATCGGGGCGAAGCTTTCTTT. V gene TRBV3-1 combines with J gene TRBJ1-1; perhaps TRBD1 as D (5 bases). Germline CDR1 LGHDT, CDR2 YNNKEL (reference sequence). Deletions cut 0 bases from V and 8 bases from J, with 7 bases between. The CDR3 consists of 12 residues.

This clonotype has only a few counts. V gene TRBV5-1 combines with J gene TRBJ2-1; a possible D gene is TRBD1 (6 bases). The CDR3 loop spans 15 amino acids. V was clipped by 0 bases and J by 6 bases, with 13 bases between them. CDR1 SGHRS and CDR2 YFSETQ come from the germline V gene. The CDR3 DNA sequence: TGCGCCAGCAGCTTGGCCTGGGGGCCGTTCAATGAGCAGTTCTTC. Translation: CASSLAWGPFNEQFF.

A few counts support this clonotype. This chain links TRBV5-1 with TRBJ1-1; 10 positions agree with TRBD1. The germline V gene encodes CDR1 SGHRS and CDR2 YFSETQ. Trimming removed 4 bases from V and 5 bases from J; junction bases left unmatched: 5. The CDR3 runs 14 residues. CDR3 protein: CASSRGTGVTEAFF. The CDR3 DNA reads TGCGCCAGCAGCCGAGGGACAGGGGTGACTGAAGCTTTCTTT.

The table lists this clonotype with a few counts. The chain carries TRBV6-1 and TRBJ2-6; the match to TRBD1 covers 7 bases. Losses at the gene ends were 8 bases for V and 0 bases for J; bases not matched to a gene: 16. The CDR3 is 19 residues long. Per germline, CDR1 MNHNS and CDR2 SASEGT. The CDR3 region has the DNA TGTGCCAGCGCTAGGCACCTCCGGGACAGTCCCTCTGGGGCCAACGTCCTGACTTTC. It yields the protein CASARHLRDSPSGANVLTF.

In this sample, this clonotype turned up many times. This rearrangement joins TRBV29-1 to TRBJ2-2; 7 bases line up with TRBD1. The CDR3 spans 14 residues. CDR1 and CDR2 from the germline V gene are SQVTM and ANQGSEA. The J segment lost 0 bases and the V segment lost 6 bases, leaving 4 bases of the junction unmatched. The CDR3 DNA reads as TGCAGCGTATCTGACAGGGCGAACACCGGGGAGCTGTTTTTT. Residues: CSVSDRANTGELFF.

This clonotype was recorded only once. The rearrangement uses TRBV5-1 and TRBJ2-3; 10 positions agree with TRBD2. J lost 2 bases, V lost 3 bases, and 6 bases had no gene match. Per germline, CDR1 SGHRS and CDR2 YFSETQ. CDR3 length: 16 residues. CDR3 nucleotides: TGCGCCAGCAGCTGGACGACTAGCGGGTACACAGATACGCAGTATTTT. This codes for CASSWTTSGYTDTQYF.

CDR3 nucleotides: TGTGCCAGCAGTTTTAGGGCCGGGACAGGGGGTTTCAATGAGCAGTTCTTC. Its protein product is CASSFRAGTGGFNEQFF. V usage is TRBV28 and J usage is TRBJ2-1; TRBD1 aligns across 11 bases. J gave up 6 bases and V 3 bases, and 10 bases lay outside the gene matches. CDR3 size: 17 residues. The germline V gene has CDR1 MDHEN and CDR2 SYDVKM.

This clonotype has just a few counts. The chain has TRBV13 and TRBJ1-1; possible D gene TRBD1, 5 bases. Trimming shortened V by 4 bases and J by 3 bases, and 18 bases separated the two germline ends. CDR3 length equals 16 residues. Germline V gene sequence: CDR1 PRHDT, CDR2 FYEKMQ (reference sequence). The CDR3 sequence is CASSSYRDLRDTEAFF. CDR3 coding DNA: TGTGCCAGCAGCTCGTACCGGGACCTACGGGACACTGAAGCTTTCTTT.

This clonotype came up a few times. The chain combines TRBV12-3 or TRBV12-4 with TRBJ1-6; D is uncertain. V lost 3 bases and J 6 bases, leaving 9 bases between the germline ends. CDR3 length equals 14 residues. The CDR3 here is CASSFRSGNSPLHF. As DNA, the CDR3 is TGTGCCAGCAGTTTCCGTTCTGGTAATTCACCCCTCCACTTT.

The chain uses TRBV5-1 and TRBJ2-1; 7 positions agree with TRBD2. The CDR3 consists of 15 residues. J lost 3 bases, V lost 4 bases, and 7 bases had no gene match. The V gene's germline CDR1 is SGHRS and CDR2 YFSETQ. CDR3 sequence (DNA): TGCGCCAGCAGCGCTAGCGGAGCGGACTACAATGAGCAGTTCTTC. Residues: CASSASGADYNEQFF. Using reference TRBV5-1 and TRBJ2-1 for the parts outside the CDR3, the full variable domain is KAGVTQTPRYLIKTRGQQVTLSCSPISGHRSVSWYQQTPGQGLQFLFEYFSETQRNKGNFPGRFSGRQFSNSRSEMNVSTLELGDSALYLCASSASGADYNEQFFGPGTRLTVL.

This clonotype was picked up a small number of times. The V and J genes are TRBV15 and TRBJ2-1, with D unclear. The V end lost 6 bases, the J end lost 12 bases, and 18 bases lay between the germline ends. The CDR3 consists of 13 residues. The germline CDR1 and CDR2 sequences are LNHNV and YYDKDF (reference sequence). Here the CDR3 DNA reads TGTGCCACCAGTTCCCTGATTGGGGTAGGGCAGTTCTTC. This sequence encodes CATSSLIGVGQFF.

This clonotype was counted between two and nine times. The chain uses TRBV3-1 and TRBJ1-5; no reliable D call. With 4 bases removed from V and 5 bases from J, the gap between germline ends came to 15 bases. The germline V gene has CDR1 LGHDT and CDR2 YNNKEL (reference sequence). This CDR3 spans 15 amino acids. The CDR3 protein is CASSPGVSAYQPQHF. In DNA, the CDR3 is TGTGCCAGCAGCCCCGGAGTCAGCGCATATCAGCCCCAGCATTTT. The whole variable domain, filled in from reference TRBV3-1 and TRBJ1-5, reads DTAVSQTPKYLVTQMGNDKSIKCEQNLGHDTMYWYKQDSKKFLKIMFSYNNKELIINETVPNRFSPKSPDKAHLNLHINSLELGDSAVYFCASSPGVSAYQPQHFGDGTRLSIL.

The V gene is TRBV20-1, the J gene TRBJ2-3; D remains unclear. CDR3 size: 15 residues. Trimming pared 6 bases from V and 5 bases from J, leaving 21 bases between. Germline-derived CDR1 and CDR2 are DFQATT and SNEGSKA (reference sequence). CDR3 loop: CSANPSIGVIDTQYF. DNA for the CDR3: TGCAGTGCAAACCCAAGTATAGGAGTTATAGATACGCAGTATTTT.

In DNA, the CDR3 is TGTGCCAGCAGTTTATCGAACCGGAACACTGAAGCTTTCTTT. Translated: CASSLSNRNTEAFF. The chain has TRBV27 and TRBJ1-1, with no clear D. The ends were cut back, 0 bases at V and 1 base at J, with 6 bases in the middle. The germline V gene has CDR1 MNHEY and CDR2 SMNVEV (reference sequence). The CDR3 length is 14 residues.

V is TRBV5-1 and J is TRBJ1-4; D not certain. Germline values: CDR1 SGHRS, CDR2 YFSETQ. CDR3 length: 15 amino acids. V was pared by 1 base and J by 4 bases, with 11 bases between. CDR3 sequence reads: CASSLSPGFNEKLFF. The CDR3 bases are TGCGCCAGCAGCTTGAGTCCGGGGTTTAATGAAAAACTGTTTTTT.

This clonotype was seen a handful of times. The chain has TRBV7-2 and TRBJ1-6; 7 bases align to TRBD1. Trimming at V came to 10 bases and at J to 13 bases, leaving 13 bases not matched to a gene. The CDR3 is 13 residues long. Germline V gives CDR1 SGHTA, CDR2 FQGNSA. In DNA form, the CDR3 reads TGTGCCACCTCATGGGACAGCCTTTTGCCCCTCCACTTT. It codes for CATSWDSLLPLHF. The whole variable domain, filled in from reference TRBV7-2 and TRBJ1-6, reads GAGVSQSPSNKVTEKGKDVELRCDPISGHTALYWYRQSLGQGLEFLIYFQGNSAPDKSGLPSDRFSAERTGGSVSTLTIQRTQQEDSAVYLCATSWDSLLPLHFGNGTRLTVT.

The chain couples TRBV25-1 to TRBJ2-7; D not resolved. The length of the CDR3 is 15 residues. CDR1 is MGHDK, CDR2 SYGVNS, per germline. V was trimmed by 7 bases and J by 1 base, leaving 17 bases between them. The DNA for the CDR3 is TGTGCCAGCACCACCTCCCCGGGCAGTTCCTACGAGCAGTACGTC. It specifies CASTTSPGSSYEQYV.

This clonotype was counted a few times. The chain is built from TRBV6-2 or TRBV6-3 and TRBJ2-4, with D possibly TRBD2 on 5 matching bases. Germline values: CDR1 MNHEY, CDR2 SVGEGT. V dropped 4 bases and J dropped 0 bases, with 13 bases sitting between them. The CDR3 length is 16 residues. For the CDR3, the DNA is TGTGCCAGCAGTTTATCCAGCGGACTAGCCAAAAACATTCAGTACTTC. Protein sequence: CASSLSSGLAKNIQYF.

CDR3 sequence: CASSLVPSSQAFF. For the CDR3, the DNA is TGTGCCAGCAGTTTAGTTCCGTCGAGCCAAGCTTTCTTT. The genes are TRBV12-3 or TRBV12-4 and TRBJ1-1; D gene uncertain. Between the trimmed V and J ends, which lost 1 base and 9 bases, there was a span of 12 bases. The CDR3 totals 13 residues.